The 28 T cell receptor beta chains reported below all come from one sample, sequenced in a study of cytomegalovirus exposure and HLA in healthy donors. Both 60 Vbeta primers and 13 Jbeta primers went into the PCR. The protocol was immunoSEQ multiplex PCR, while the TCRdb copy is restricted to in-frame clones and leaves out a portion. The table records about 190,000 clones, around 79% of them present only once. Source material: PBMCs. Every receptor here comes from a woman aged 18-35 years in good health and CMV-seronegative.

The rearrangement uses TRBV7-2 and TRBJ1-3; D is perhaps TRBD1 (5 bases). The CDR3 sequence is 16 residues long. V lost 3 bases, J lost 0 bases, and 12 bases lay in between. Germline V CDR1 and CDR2: SGHTA, FQGNSA. This chain's CDR3 is CASSLGQTSSGNTIYF. In nucleotides, the CDR3 is TGTGCCAGCAGCTTGGGGCAGACGAGCTCTGGAAACACCATATATTTT. Drawing the rest from reference TRBV7-2 and TRBJ1-3, the complete variable domain is GAGVSQSPSNKVTEKGKDVELRCDPISGHTALYWYRQSLGQGLEFLIYFQGNSAPDKSGLPSDRFSAERTGGSVSTLTIQRTQQEDSAVYLCASSLGQTSSGNTIYFGEGSWLTVV.

V gene TRBV6-5 combines with J gene TRBJ2-3; 12 nucleotides match TRBD2. The germline V gene encodes CDR1 MNHEY and CDR2 SVGAGI. V was clipped by 8 bases and J by 3 bases; unmatched bases: 3. The CDR3 contains 14 residues. CDR3 nucleotides: TGTGCCAGCTCTAGCGGGAGGGAGACAGATACGCAGTATTTT. It is translated as CASSSGRETDTQYF.

The chain couples TRBV14 to TRBJ2-7, with 8 bases identical to TRBD2. V dropped 4 bases and J dropped 3; count of bases not matched to a gene: 5. CDR3 length equals 14 residues. Germline V lookup: CDR1 SGHDN, CDR2 FVKESK. The CDR3 sequence: CASSRLATHYEQYF. The CDR3 region has the DNA TGTGCCAGCAGCCGACTAGCGACCCACTACGAGCAGTACTTC.

This chain joins TRBV6-6 and TRBJ2-7, with TRBD2 as a possible D gene (6 bases). Germline CDR1 reads MNHNY; CDR2 reads SVGAGI (reference sequence). The CDR3 length is 14 residues. The V end was cut by 0 bases, the J end by 5 bases, with 11 bases between. The DNA of the CDR3 is TGTGCCAGCAGTTACTCGACGCGGGACGACGAGCAGTACTTC. Protein product: CASSYSTRDDEQYF.

J is TRBJ2-1 and V is TRBV27, with 11 bases lining up with TRBD2. The CDR3 runs 15 residues. Germline V gene sequence: CDR1 MNHEY, CDR2 SMNVEV (reference sequence). The ends lost 3 bases at V and 7 bases at J; junction bases unmatched: 5. The CDR3 loop reads CASSFSGRAGNEQFF. CDR3 sequence (DNA): TGTGCCAGCAGTTTTAGCGGGAGGGCCGGAAATGAGCAGTTCTTC.

This sequence joins TRBV19 and TRBJ2-2, with D tentatively TRBD2 (6 bases). Per germline, CDR1 LNHDA and CDR2 SQIVND (reference sequence). Trimming removed 4 bases from V and 5 bases from J, with 14 bases in between. The CDR3 loop spans 15 amino acids. The CDR3 sequence: CASSNWDWATGELFF. DNA of the CDR3: TGTGCCAGTAGTAATTGGGACTGGGCGACCGGGGAGCTGTTTTTT.

The chain carries TRBV2 and TRBJ1-6; 8 bases align to TRBD1. This CDR3 is 22 amino acids long. V lost 3 bases to trimming and J lost 1 base; unmatched junction nucleotides: 20. Looked up from germline, CDR1 is SNHLY and CDR2 is FYNNEI. CDR3 nucleotides: TGTGCCAGCAGTGATTTCCTGGGACAGGAGTTGACCAGGGCATCCTATAATTCACCCCTCCACTTT. Encoded protein: CASSDFLGQELTRASYNSPLHF.

V gene TRBV28 combines with J gene TRBJ2-6; 9 bases fit TRBD1. Germline values: CDR1 MDHEN, CDR2 SYDVKM. The CDR3 consists of 19 residues. Unmatched junction bases numbered 16, after V lost 7 bases and J lost 3 bases. The chain's CDR3 is CASTGDTLQGAGGANVLTF. The CDR3 region has the DNA TGTGCCAGCACCGGCGACACCCTACAGGGGGCGGGTGGGGCCAACGTCCTGACTTTC.

This chain links TRBV5-4 with TRBJ1-4, with D perhaps matching TRBD1 (5 bases). The CDR3 has 19 residues. V was pared by 6 bases and J by 2 bases, with 26 bases between. Germline V gives CDR1 SGHNT, CDR2 YYREEE (reference sequence). The CDR3 is CASTSFAGDLHSTNEKLFF. Here the CDR3 DNA reads TGTGCCAGCACCTCGTTTGCCGGGGACTTGCATTCGACTAATGAAAAACTGTTTTTT.

This clone was picked up one time. V and J are TRBV7-9 and TRBJ2-2, with TRBD2 matching 13 bases. The CDR3 runs 17 residues. Germline CDR1 SEHNR, CDR2 FQNEAQ (reference sequence). Trimming at V came to 5 bases and at J to 4 bases, leaving 7 bases not matched to a gene. CDR3 sequence (DNA): TGTGCCAGCAGCCCGAGGACTAGCGGGAGTTTCACCGGGGAGCTGTTTTTT. It translates to CASSPRTSGSFTGELFF.

This sequence joins TRBV28 and TRBJ1-2; 9 bases align to TRBD1. V shed 5 bases, J shed 4 bases, and the junction held 11 bases outside the gene matches. This CDR3 has 16 amino acids. Germline lookup yields CDR1 MDHEN and CDR2 SYDVKM. CDR3 protein: CASSPYRGRFIYGYTF. For the CDR3, the DNA is TGTGCCAGCAGTCCCTACAGGGGGCGTTTTATCTATGGCTACACCTTC.

The genes are TRBV6-6 and TRBJ1-1; weak D call: TRBD1 (6 bases). From germline, CDR1 is MNHNY and CDR2 SVGAGI (reference sequence). This CDR3 region has 13 residues. Trimming shortened V by 2 bases and J by 3 bases, and 7 bases separated the two germline ends. Here the CDR3 reads CASSYKGDTEAFF. CDR3 coding DNA: TGTGCCAGCAGTTACAAGGGGGACACTGAAGCTTTCTTT.

J is TRBJ2-5 and V is TRBV5-1; 8 nucleotides align to TRBD2. TRBJ2-7 explains the end of the DNA better; the J call may be wrong. Germline-derived CDR1 and CDR2 are SGHRS and YFSETQ. The CDR3 totals 16 residues. Written as DNA, the CDR3 is TGCGCCAGCAGCTTGCTTGGGGACGGGACTAGCTACGAGCAGTACTTC. Its translation is CASSLLGDGTSYEQYF.

The rearrangement uses TRBV29-1 and TRBJ1-2, with a possible D match to TRBD1 (6 bases). The CDR3 contains 14 residues. V was trimmed by 1 base and J by 2 bases, leaving 11 bases between them. Germline values: CDR1 SQVTM, CDR2 ANQGSEA. The CDR3 is CSVEGTAENYGYTF. The CDR3 DNA reads as TGCAGCGTTGAAGGGACAGCGGAAAACTATGGCTACACCTTC.

The CDR3 loop is CASSVDGQVGIQYF. Written as DNA, the CDR3 is TGTGCCAGCAGCGTAGACGGACAAGTCGGCATTCAGTACTTC. The chain uses TRBV9 and TRBJ2-4; D is perhaps TRBD1 (5 bases). Germline V CDR1 and CDR2: SGDLS, YYNGEE. V lost 0 bases to trimming and J lost 9 bases, with 13 bases between them. The CDR3 is 14 residues long.

This rearrangement joins TRBV28 to TRBJ2-7; TRBD1 agrees at 9 bases. Unmatched junction bases numbered 12, after V lost 7 bases and J lost 5 bases. From germline, CDR1 is MDHEN and CDR2 SYDVKM. The CDR3 runs 15 residues. The DNA for the CDR3 is TGTGCCAGCACCCCGCGGCGGGACAGGGTCCACGAGCAGTACTTC. As protein: CASTPRRDRVHEQYF.

This clone came up a few times. The chain uses TRBV21-1 and TRBJ2-5; the D call TRBD1 from the table was never checked on the DNA. TRBV21-1 is a listed pseudogene. The CDR3 has 16 amino acids. CDR3 sequence: CASSNPSTGHQETQYF. The CDR3, as DNA: TGTGCCAGCAGCAACCCATCGACAGGGCACCAAGAGACCCAGTACTTC.

The rearrangement joins TRBV29-1 to TRBJ2-1; D perhaps matches TRBD1 (6 bases). This CDR3 has 16 amino acids. The germline V gene has CDR1 SQVTM and CDR2 ANQGSEA. V lost 0 bases and J 6 bases, leaving 18 bases between the germline ends. The CDR3 is CSVEDGQLSKGNEQFF. The CDR3 region has the DNA TGCAGCGTTGAAGACGGACAGCTCTCTAAGGGCAATGAGCAGTTCTTC.

The V call is TRBV27, the J call TRBJ1-2; 9 bases are shared with TRBD1. V lost 6 bases to trimming and J lost 4 bases; unmatched junction nucleotides: 6. The CDR3 loop spans 14 amino acids. Germline CDR1 and CDR2: MNHEY and SMNVEV (reference sequence). The CDR3 region is CASSPGQGSYGYTF. The CDR3 nucleotides read TGTGCCAGCAGCCCGGGACAGGGTTCCTATGGCTACACCTTC.

This clone came up once. The V gene is TRBV9, the J gene TRBJ2-6; TRBD2 might be the D (5 bases). The CDR3 loop spans 16 amino acids. Per the germline V gene, CDR1 is SGDLS and CDR2 is YYNGEE. Between the trimmed V and J ends, which lost 4 bases and 4 bases, there was a span of 15 bases. The CDR3 coding sequence is TGTGCCAGCAGCCCCGACGGGGTGACCGGGGCCAACGTCCTGACTTTC. Translated: CASSPDGVTGANVLTF.

V usage is TRBV4-3 and J usage is TRBJ2-1; D is uncertain. This CDR3 contains 13 residues. The germline V and J ends were trimmed by 4 bases and 7 bases, with 11 bases remaining between them. Germline-derived CDR1 and CDR2 are LGHNA and YSLEER. The CDR3 sequence: CASSPDTENEQFF. The DNA for the CDR3 is TGCGCCAGCAGCCCAGACACAGAGAATGAGCAGTTCTTC.

The chain carries TRBV15 and TRBJ2-1; 12 bases line up with TRBD2. V dropped 4 bases and J dropped 9; count of bases not matched to a gene: 4. The CDR3 spans 14 residues. Germline lookup yields CDR1 LNHNV and CDR2 YYDKDF (reference sequence). The CDR3 sequence is CATSTSGGAGEQFF. The CDR3 nucleotides are TGTGCCACCAGCACTAGCGGGGGGGCGGGTGAGCAGTTCTTC.

The chain joins TRBV28 to TRBJ1-2; 8 bases align to TRBD1. The CDR3 covers 15 residues. The germline CDR1 and CDR2 sequences are MDHEN and SYDVKM. V was clipped by 4 bases and J by 2 bases; unmatched bases: 6. CDR3 protein: CASSSQGQGNYGYTF. In DNA, the CDR3 is TGTGCCAGCAGTTCTCAAGGACAGGGCAACTATGGCTACACCTTC.

This clone turned up a few times. CDR3 amino acids: CASSPYPGNTIYF. In DNA form, the CDR3 reads TGCGCCAGCAGCCCCTATCCTGGAAACACCATATATTTT. This chain uses TRBV4-1 with TRBJ1-3, with unresolved D. Germline assignment: CDR1 MGHRA and CDR2 YSYEKL. CDR3 length: 13 amino acids. V was shortened by 4 bases and J by 2 bases, with 6 bases between the two germline ends.

The J gene is TRBJ1-1, the V gene TRBV7-2, with unresolved D. The CDR3 extends over 13 amino acids. V shed 6 bases and J shed 1 base, with 9 bases lying between them. CDR1 is SGHTA, CDR2 FQGNSA, per germline. CDR3 region: CASRWAENTEAFF. The CDR3, as DNA: TGTGCCAGCAGATGGGCAGAGAACACTGAAGCTTTCTTT.

This clone occurred once. The chain couples TRBV6-9 to TRBJ2-7, with D possibly matching TRBD1 (5 bases). The V and J ends lost 1 base and 2 bases respectively, with 15 bases between them. The germline CDR1 and CDR2 sequences are MNHGY and SVAAGI. CDR3 length equals 16 residues. The CDR3 bases are TGTGCCAGCAGTTATTTCCAGGGTATCTTTACCTACGAGCAGTACTTC. It specifies CASSYFQGIFTYEQYF.

This clone was detected a few times. The J gene is TRBJ2-3, the V gene TRBV5-1, with no clear D. V dropped 3 bases and J dropped 2 bases, with 10 bases sitting between them. The CDR3 totals 14 residues. The V gene's germline CDR1 is SGHRS and CDR2 YFSETQ. The CDR3 DNA reads TGCGCCAGCAGCTCCTCCGGGTCCACAGATACGCAGTATTTT. It translates to CASSSSGSTDTQYF.

J is TRBJ1-1 and V is TRBV30; D call uncertain. Germline CDR1 is GTSNPN and CDR2 is SVGIG (reference sequence). This CDR3 comprises 14 residues. The ends were cut back, 2 bases at V and 4 bases at J, with 14 bases in the middle. In nucleotides, the CDR3 is TGTGCCTGGAGTCACTTGGAGGCCAGCACTGAAGCTTTCTTT. Amino acids: CAWSHLEASTEAFF.